Below are 25 T cell receptor beta chains sequenced from a single sample in a study of T cell responses to AZD1222 COVID-19 vaccine. Sequenced by immunoSEQ multiplex PCR; TCRdb stores in-frame clones only, minus some. The sample shows 75,000 to 85,000 clones, approximately 90% of them seen only once. Sequencing used peripheral blood, obtained on day 0 of AZD1222 vaccination. The receptors were sampled from an adult in good health.

The chain links TRBV10-3 to TRBJ1-4; no definite D call. Germline loops: CDR1 ENHRY, CDR2 SYGVKD. CDR3 length: 11 residues. The V gene lost 3 bases and the J gene lost 7 bases, with 3 bases spanning the gap. The CDR3 here is CAISDGEKLFF. The CDR3 DNA follows: TGTGCCATCAGTGACGGTGAAAAACTGTTTTTT.

The chain couples TRBV11-2 to TRBJ1-1; D not resolved. CDR3 length: 16 residues. Germline CDR1 and CDR2: SGHAT and FQNNGV. The ends were cut back, 5 bases at V and 11 bases at J, with 27 bases in the middle. CDR3 in amino acids: CASSRRFLSGGLGAFF. CDR3 bases: TGTGCCAGCAGCAGGCGCTTTCTATCGGGCGGTCTTGGGGCTTTCTTT. The variable domain in full, completed from reference TRBV11-2 and TRBJ1-1, reads EAGVAQSPRYKIIEKRQSVAFWCNPISGHATLYWYQQILGQGPKLLIQFQNNGVVDDSQLPKDRFSAERLKGVDSTLKIQPAKLEDSAVYLCASSRRFLSGGLGAFFGQGTRLTVV.

This chain connects TRBV2 to TRBJ2-2; possibly TRBD1 for D (5 bases). The CDR3 contains 14 residues. Germline V CDR1 and CDR2: SNHLY, FYNNEI. The V end was cut by 6 bases, the J end by 6 bases, with 14 bases between. CDR3 DNA: TGTGCCAGCAGGGGCCAGGGTCACTCCGGGGAGCTGTTTTTT. This gives the protein CASRGQGHSGELFF.

The genes are TRBV27 and TRBJ2-3, with TRBD2 matching 9 bases. Trimming took 2 bases from V and 2 from J; bases not matched to a gene: 14. The CDR3 runs to 19 residues. From germline, CDR1 is MNHEY and CDR2 SMNVEV (reference sequence). CDR3 loop: CASSLGISGSPFDTDTQYF. The CDR3 nucleotides read TGTGCCAGCAGTTTAGGGATTAGCGGGAGCCCGTTCGACACAGATACGCAGTATTTT.

This clone was detected once. V usage is TRBV28 and J usage is TRBJ1-4; D might be TRBD1 (6 bases). The CDR3 length is 16 residues. V lost 1 base and J 8 bases, leaving 17 bases between the germline ends. CDR1 and CDR2 (germline): MDHEN, SYDVKM. The CDR3 DNA sequence: TGTGCCAGCAGTTTATATTTCAGGGGCCTCAACGAAAAACTGTTTTTT. Translated: CASSLYFRGLNEKLFF.

In its sample, this clone was seen many times. This chain uses TRBV10-3 with TRBJ2-2; the D call may be TRBD1 or TRBD2 (5 bases each). Germline V CDR1 and CDR2: ENHRY, SYGVKD. Trimming pared 10 bases from V and 8 bases from J, leaving 17 bases between. The CDR3 covers 13 residues. CDR3 loop: CATSAREIGELFF. The CDR3, as DNA: TGTGCCACCTCAGCCAGGGAGATAGGGGAGCTGTTTTTT.

This chain connects TRBV7-3 to TRBJ1-3, with D hard to call. The CDR3 is 14 amino acids. The germline gives CDR1 SGHTA, CDR2 FQGTGA. V shed 5 bases and J shed 4 bases, with 12 bases lying between them. The CDR3 loop reads CASSPTPRGNTIYF. For the CDR3, the DNA is TGTGCCAGCAGCCCCACCCCCCGAGGAAACACCATATATTTT.

V is TRBV5-1 and J is TRBJ2-4; 10 nucleotides line up with TRBD1. The trim removed 4 bases at V and 7 bases at J, leaving 5 bases unmatched. The germline V gene encodes CDR1 SGHRS and CDR2 YFSETQ. CDR3 length: 14 residues. The CDR3 bases are TGCGCCAGCAGCGGAGGACAGGGGGGGAACATTCAGTACTTC. This encodes CASSGGQGGNIQYF.

This chain joins TRBV18 and TRBJ1-1; D unclear. The CDR3 loop spans 13 amino acids. Looked up from germline, CDR1 is KGHSH and CDR2 is LQKENI. V was trimmed by 4 bases and J by 4 bases, leaving 10 bases between them. The CDR3 is CASSQPGATEAFF. The CDR3 coding sequence is TGTGCCAGCTCACAACCGGGAGCCACTGAAGCTTTCTTT.

This chain uses TRBV12-3 or TRBV12-4 with TRBJ1-1; D uncertain. This CDR3 contains 13 residues. Trimming removed 1 base at V and 3 bases at J, with 6 bases between. In DNA, the CDR3 is TGTGCCAGCAGTTTAGAGAGACACACTGAAGCTTTCTTT. Translating it yields CASSLERHTEAFF.

The chain links TRBV13 to TRBJ2-3; D call uncertain. The CDR3 totals 16 residues. Germline lookup yields CDR1 PRHDT and CDR2 FYEKMQ (reference sequence). V was cut by 1 base and J by 4 bases, with 15 bases left in between. The DNA for the CDR3 is TGTGCCAGCAGCTTAGATGAGTCAGATGTGGCAGATACGCAGTATTTT. Protein: CASSLDESDVADTQYF.

V and J are TRBV15 and TRBJ1-6; D perhaps matches TRBD1 (5 bases). V gave up 2 bases and J gave up 6 bases, with 11 bases separating them. Germline V gene lookup returns CDR1 LNHNV and CDR2 YYDKDF (reference sequence). This CDR3 has 15 amino acids. The CDR3 reads CATSRRRGSNSPLHF. The CDR3 DNA reads as TGTGCCACCAGCAGAAGGAGGGGATCTAATTCACCCCTCCACTTT.

The CDR3 nucleotides are TGTGCCAGCAGGAGGGGCGAGGAGCTGTTTTTT. It codes for CASRRGEELFF. The genes are TRBV12-3 or TRBV12-4 and TRBJ2-2, with D perhaps assigned TRBD1 or TRBD2 (5 bases each). With 6 bases removed from V and 10 bases from J, the gap between germline ends came to 9 bases. The CDR3 extends over 11 amino acids.

This rearrangement joins TRBV6-6 to TRBJ1-1, with TRBD1 as a possible D gene (6 bases). Trimming took off 5 bases at V and 1 base at J, with 8 bases between the two ends. CDR1 and CDR2 from the germline V gene are MNHNY and SVGAGI (reference sequence). The CDR3 contains 13 residues. The CDR3 DNA reads TGTGCCAGCAGTCGACAGGCGAACACTGAAGCTTTCTTT. Translation gives CASSRQANTEAFF.

This sequence joins TRBV5-1 and TRBJ2-3; 10 bases are a match to TRBD2. Looked up from germline, CDR1 is SGHRS and CDR2 is YFSETQ. CDR3 size: 17 residues. The J segment lost 6 bases and the V segment lost 4 bases, leaving 14 bases of the junction unmatched. The CDR3 sequence is CASSRDISGREGDTQYF. The CDR3 DNA follows: TGCGCCAGCAGCCGAGATATCAGCGGGAGGGAAGGGGATACGCAGTATTTT.

This sequence joins TRBV12-3 or TRBV12-4 and TRBJ1-2; tentative D call: TRBD1 (5 bases). The germline V and J ends were trimmed by 3 bases and 7 bases, with 9 bases remaining between them. CDR3 length equals 12 residues. The CDR3 DNA reads as TGTGCCAGCAGTTTGGGGGGTAGTGGCTACACCTTC. It specifies CASSLGGSGYTF.

This clone was recorded once. CDR3 loop: CASSDPTDTQYF. For the CDR3, the DNA is TGTGCCAGCAGCGATCCCACAGATACGCAGTATTTT. V usage is TRBV3-1 (or the pseudogene TRBV3-2) and J usage is TRBJ2-3; the D is unclear. Trimming took 5 bases from V and 2 from J, leaving 5 bases between them. From germline, CDR1 is LGHDT and CDR2 YNNKEL (reference sequence). This CDR3 spans 12 amino acids.

This rearrangement joins TRBV5-5 to TRBJ1-1, with a possible D match to TRBD1 (5 bases). Trimming took 0 bases from V and 7 from J, leaving 19 bases between them. Per the germline V gene, CDR1 is SGHKS and CDR2 is YYEKEE (reference sequence). This CDR3 contains 16 residues. CDR3 coding DNA: TGTGCCAGCAGCTTGGCCCTAGGGGAGATGAGAGGTGAAGCTTTCTTT. This translates into CASSLALGEMRGEAFF.

This clone occurred once. The DNA is left out, because the CDR3 cannot be placed on it with certainty; the CDR3 is given as TCRdb lists it. This sequence joins TRBV14 and TRBJ2-7; the table's TRBD2 call for D was not verified on the DNA. The length of the CDR3 is 23 amino acids, counting both ends. Germline loops: CDR1 SGHDN, CDR2 FVKESK. The CDR3 here is CASSPALGSVPAALGGRAYEQYF.

The rearrangement joins TRBV5-4 to TRBJ1-3, with 7 nucleotides matching TRBD1. V shed 9 bases, J shed 0 bases, and the junction held 9 bases outside the gene matches. Germline assignment: CDR1 SGHNT and CDR2 YYREEE (reference sequence). The CDR3 contains 15 residues. CDR3 residues: CATQDRSASGNTIYF. The CDR3, as DNA: TGTGCCACCCAGGACAGGTCCGCCTCTGGAAACACCATATATTTT.

The V call is TRBV6-2 or TRBV6-3, the J call TRBJ2-7; D assignment may be TRBD1 or TRBD2 (5 bases each). V dropped 4 bases and J dropped 6 bases, with 31 bases sitting between them. The CDR3 has 19 residues. CDR1 and CDR2 from the germline V gene are MNHEY and SVGEGT. CDR3 loop: CASSSRFTSGTWAGLEQYF. Here the CDR3 DNA reads TGTGCCAGCAGTTCCCGCTTTACTTCCGGGACCTGGGCGGGTCTCGAGCAGTACTTC.

The chain recombines TRBV6-5 with TRBJ2-7, with D hard to call. Germline V lookup: CDR1 MNHEY, CDR2 SVGAGI. This CDR3 contains 15 residues. Between the trimmed V and J ends, which lost 5 bases and 0 bases, there was a span of 14 bases. In DNA, the CDR3 is TGTGCCAGCAGTCTCGGGTCCTCCGGCTCCTACGAGCAGTACTTC. Translated: CASSLGSSGSYEQYF.

The V and J genes are TRBV28 and TRBJ1-5, with no clear D. Trimming left V 5 bases short and J 1 base short, with 12 bases between. CDR1 and CDR2 from the germline V gene are MDHEN and SYDVKM. This CDR3 comprises 15 residues. CDR3 nucleotides: TGTGCCAGCAGTAAAGGGTTTCCGAGCAATCAGCCCCAGCATTTT. This codes for CASSKGFPSNQPQHF.

This rearrangement joins TRBV7-8 to TRBJ1-3; TRBD1 might be the D (5 bases). The CDR3 runs to 16 residues. From germline, CDR1 is SGHVS and CDR2 FQNEAQ. V was cut by 1 base and J by 0 bases, with 10 bases left in between. The CDR3 DNA reads TGTGCCAGCAGCTTAGAAGGGGCGGACTCTGGAAACACCATATATTTT. Its translation: CASSLEGADSGNTIYF.

The rearrangement uses TRBV6-4 and TRBJ2-1; D uncertain. The CDR3 is 13 amino acids. V was clipped by 5 bases and J by 7 bases, with 12 bases between them. Germline V lookup: CDR1 MRHNA, CDR2 SNTAGT. The CDR3 loop is CASSPGPYNEQFF. The CDR3 coding sequence is TGTGCCAGCAGTCCCGGACCGTATAATGAGCAGTTCTTC.